Below are 32 T cell receptor beta chains sequenced from a single sample in a study of control samples from healthy donors and cancer patients. The protocol was immunoSEQ multiplex PCR, while the TCRdb copy is restricted to in-frame clones and leaves out a portion. Of 150,000 or so clones in the sample, about 89% were seen once. Sequences were obtained from blood. Receptors were obtained from a young man in good health.

This chain uses TRBV30 with TRBJ1-1; D perhaps matches TRBD1 (6 bases). The CDR3 runs 15 residues. Per the germline V gene, CDR1 is GTSNPN and CDR2 is SVGIG (reference sequence). V shed 4 bases and J shed 0 bases, with 15 bases lying between them. The CDR3 region has the DNA TGTGCCTGGATGGTAGGGGGTCCGGTGAACACTGAAGCTTTCTTT. Protein product: CAWMVGGPVNTEAFF.

The gene calls are TRBV5-6 and TRBJ2-3; TRBD2 agrees at 12 bases. CDR1 and CDR2 from the germline V gene are SGHDT and YYEEEE. The CDR3 has 17 amino acids. V trimming: 3 bases; J trimming: 5 bases; junction bases outside the gene matches: 10. CDR3 sequence: CASSSQASGGVVDTQYF. DNA of the CDR3: TGTGCCAGCAGCTCGCAGGCTAGCGGGGGGGTGGTAGATACGCAGTATTTT.

This clone was counted a single time. The chain uses TRBV30 and TRBJ2-7; possibly TRBD1 for D (5 bases). The CDR3 covers 13 residues. V was shortened by 1 base and J by 2 bases, with 9 bases between the two germline ends. Germline CDR1 is GTSNPN and CDR2 is SVGIG (reference sequence). The CDR3 region has the DNA TGTGCCTGGAGTGGGGGCCCCGCCTACGAGCAGTACTTC. Protein product: CAWSGGPAYEQYF.

The genes are TRBV7-3 and TRBJ1-1; the D is unclear. The V and J ends lost 4 bases and 0 bases respectively, with 9 bases between them. This CDR3 comprises 14 residues. The germline gives CDR1 SGHTA, CDR2 FQGTGA. The CDR3, as DNA: TGTGCCAGCAGCTCCTTAACTATGAACACTGAAGCTTTCTTT. This codes for CASSSLTMNTEAFF.

The chain couples TRBV12-3 or TRBV12-4 to TRBJ2-5; D remains ambiguous. V gave up 3 bases and J gave up 2 bases, with 7 bases separating them. There are 13 residues in the CDR3. The chain's CDR3 is CASSLVLQETQYF. Here the CDR3 DNA reads TGTGCCAGCAGTTTGGTCCTACAAGAGACCCAGTACTTC.

The chain has TRBV15 and TRBJ1-2; D is ambiguous. The CDR3 loop spans 13 amino acids. CDR1 and CDR2 (germline): LNHNV, YYDKDF (reference sequence). V was clipped by 1 base and J by 4 bases, with 7 bases between them. As DNA, the CDR3 is TGTGCCACCAGCAGAGGGGGAGGCTATGGCTACACCTTC. It encodes CATSRGGGYGYTF.

The gene calls are TRBV10-3 and TRBJ1-1; D might be TRBD1 (5 bases). CDR1 ENHRY and CDR2 SYGVKD come from the germline V gene. The CDR3 consists of 13 residues. Trimming took off 7 bases at V and 4 bases at J, with 13 bases between the two ends. The CDR3 region has the DNA TGTGCCATCACTTTACAGGAATCCACTGAAGCTTTCTTT. It translates to CAITLQESTEAFF.

This chain uses TRBV6-4 with TRBJ2-1, with D perhaps matching TRBD2 (7 bases). Germline CDR1 is MRHNA and CDR2 is SNTAGT. V lost 8 bases and J lost 8, with 16 bases in between. The CDR3 consists of 13 residues. The CDR3 protein is CASRRGGADEQFF. CDR3 DNA: TGTGCCAGCCGTAGGGGGGGCGCGGATGAGCAGTTCTTC.

The chain combines TRBV2 with TRBJ2-5; D perhaps matches TRBD2 (6 bases). Germline-derived CDR1 and CDR2 are SNHLY and FYNNEI. The ends were cut back, 7 bases at V and 5 bases at J, with 14 bases in the middle. CDR3 length: 13 amino acids. For the CDR3, the DNA is TGTGCCAGCAAAGGGGACTGGGGTGAGACCCAGTACTTC. Protein sequence: CASKGDWGETQYF.

In this sample, this clone turned up once. CDR3 DNA sequence: TGTGCCAGCGGGGGCCAGGGACTTCCGAACACTGAAGCTTTCTTT. Its translation is CASGGQGLPNTEAFF. This chain uses TRBV6-5 with TRBJ1-1; the D gene is possibly TRBD1 (6 bases). V was pared by 8 bases and J by 1 base, with 17 bases between. The germline V gene has CDR1 MNHEY and CDR2 SVGAGI. The CDR3 sequence is 15 residues long.

This chain uses TRBV5-1 with TRBJ1-2, with a weak D call TRBD1 (6 bases). The CDR3 has 14 amino acids. Deletions cut 4 bases from V and 5 bases from J, with 15 bases between. Germline V gives CDR1 SGHRS, CDR2 YFSETQ. CDR3: CASSGEQGRYGYTF. CDR3 sequence (DNA): TGCGCCAGCAGCGGAGAACAGGGAAGATATGGCTACACCTTC.

Concerning this clone: A junction end diverges from the germline sequence, so it may reflect a read error. This chain connects TRBV5-1 to TRBJ1-3; tentative D call: TRBD1 (5 bases). This CDR3 contains 15 residues. The germline gives CDR1 SGHRS, CDR2 YFSETQ. The CDR3 coding sequence is TGCGCCAGCAGATTGGGGGTCGACACGGGAAACACCATATATTTT. Its protein product is CASRLGVDTGNTIYF.

J is TRBJ2-5 and V is TRBV10-3; TRBD2 might be the D (5 bases). Per the germline V gene, CDR1 is ENHRY and CDR2 is SYGVKD. V was clipped by 2 bases and J by 9 bases, with 7 bases between them. CDR3 length equals 11 residues. The CDR3 nucleotides are TGTGCCATCAGTGAGGGGGAGTCCCAGTACTTC. This gives the protein CAISEGESQYF.

The rearrangement links TRBV6-6 to TRBJ1-5; TRBD1 agrees at 7 bases. V lost 4 bases to trimming and J lost 7 bases; unmatched junction nucleotides: 7. Germline V gene lookup returns CDR1 MNHNY and CDR2 SVGAGI (reference sequence). The CDR3 extends over 14 amino acids. CDR3 coding DNA: TGTGCCAGCAGTTTCGGACAGGAGGGGCAGCCCCAGCATTTT. The encoded protein is CASSFGQEGQPQHF.

The chain joins TRBV6-5 to TRBJ1-1; D uncertain. With 2 bases removed from V and 0 bases from J, the gap between germline ends came to 10 bases. The CDR3 totals 15 residues. The germline V gene has CDR1 MNHEY and CDR2 SVGAGI. The CDR3 nucleotides read TGTGCCAGCAGTTACCTGTCAGACATGAACACTGAAGCTTTCTTT. Translating it yields CASSYLSDMNTEAFF.

The rearrangement links TRBV28 to TRBJ2-5, with 14 nucleotides matching TRBD2. The CDR3 covers 16 residues. CDR1 is MDHEN and CDR2 is SYDVKM in the germline V gene. V dropped 6 bases and J dropped 2; count of bases not matched to a gene: 5. DNA for the CDR3: TGTGCCAGCAGGCGGGGGACTAGCGGGGGTCAAGAGACCCAGTACTTC. It yields the protein CASRRGTSGGQETQYF.

The rearrangement uses TRBV24-1 and TRBJ1-1; D may be TRBD1 (5 bases). The CDR3 has 13 amino acids. Germline V gives CDR1 KGHDR, CDR2 SFDVKD. The ends were cut back, 4 bases at V and 3 bases at J, with 8 bases in the middle. CDR3: CATSEGVDTEAFF. In DNA form, the CDR3 reads TGTGCCACCAGTGAAGGGGTGGACACTGAAGCTTTCTTT.

The rearrangement links TRBV2 to TRBJ1-4; TRBD1 aligns across 10 bases. Germline V lookup: CDR1 SNHLY, CDR2 FYNNEI. V dropped 2 bases and J dropped 8; count of bases not matched to a gene: 5. This CDR3 spans 15 amino acids. The CDR3 loop is CASSESGQGQEKLFF. The CDR3 nucleotides are TGTGCCAGCAGTGAATCGGGACAGGGGCAGGAAAAACTGTTTTTT. The full variable domain, with the rest looked up from reference TRBV2 and TRBJ1-4, is EPEVTQTPSHQVTQMGQEVILRCVPISNHLYFYWYRQILGQKVEFLVSFYNNEISEKSEIFDDQFSVERPDGSNFTLKIRSTKLEDSAMYFCASSESGQGQEKLFFGSGTQLSVL.

This chain uses TRBV19 with TRBJ1-4; no definite D call. The CDR3 totals 17 residues. From germline, CDR1 is LNHDA and CDR2 SQIVND (reference sequence). Trimming pared 2 bases from V and 2 bases from J, leaving 15 bases between. The CDR3 DNA follows: TGTGCCAGTAGTATACTAATCCGGCAGACCACTAATGAAAAACTGTTTTTT. Amino acid sequence: CASSILIRQTTNEKLFF.

J is TRBJ2-1 and V is TRBV21-1; the D segment call TRBD1 is taken from the table without a DNA check. TRBV21-1 counts as a pseudogene. The CDR3 consists of 21 residues. The CDR3 here is CASRTPVSVSSAKNRVPGKFF. The CDR3, as DNA: TGTGCCAGCAGAACCCCCGTATCGGTCTCCTCAGCCAAAAACCGGGTCCCAGGGAAGTTCTTC.

This chain joins TRBV5-1 and TRBJ2-1; TRBD2 matches at 7 bases. The J segment lost 7 bases and the V segment lost 0 bases, leaving 7 bases of the junction unmatched. CDR3 length: 15 residues. Per germline, CDR1 SGHRS and CDR2 YFSETQ. As DNA, the CDR3 is TGCGCCAGCAGCTTGGTGGGCGCAGCGGGAAATGAGCAGTTCTTC. Translation: CASSLVGAAGNEQFF.

The chain is built from TRBV12-3 or TRBV12-4 and TRBJ1-2; no clear D. This CDR3 comprises 12 residues. Trimming took 1 base from V and 8 from J, leaving 8 bases between them. CDR3 sequence: CASSLGQVGYTF. The CDR3 DNA reads TGTGCCAGCAGTTTAGGTCAGGTCGGCTACACCTTC.

The chain employs TRBV4-1 and TRBJ2-7; D is uncertain. The CDR3 length is 13 residues. Germline V lookup: CDR1 MGHRA, CDR2 YSYEKL. Between the trimmed V and J ends, which lost 0 bases and 2 bases, there was a span of 5 bases. CDR3 amino acids: CASSQEAPYEQYF. For the CDR3, the DNA is TGCGCCAGCAGCCAAGAGGCCCCCTACGAGCAGTACTTC.

V is TRBV7-2 and J is TRBJ1-4, with D hard to call. Trimming shortened V by 5 bases and J by 5 bases, and 12 bases separated the two germline ends. The V gene's germline CDR1 is SGHTA and CDR2 FQGNSA. The CDR3 totals 14 residues. The CDR3 here is CASSTPGRNEKLFF. CDR3 DNA: TGTGCCAGCAGCACACCCGGCAGAAATGAAAAACTGTTTTTT.

This rearrangement joins TRBV7-9 to TRBJ1-2, with 7 bases that match TRBD1. The trim removed 1 base at V and 5 bases at J, leaving 10 bases unmatched. The CDR3 consists of 16 residues. CDR1 is SEHNR, CDR2 FQNEAQ, per germline (reference sequence). CDR3 region: CASSLDNRGLIYGYTF. The DNA of the CDR3 is TGTGCCAGCAGCTTAGATAACAGGGGTCTTATTTATGGCTACACCTTC.

This clone is a singleton in its sample. This chain connects TRBV11-2 to TRBJ2-2; D uncertain. Germline CDR1 is SGHAT and CDR2 is FQNNGV. The CDR3 is 15 amino acids. V lost 2 bases and J 1 base, leaving 8 bases between the germline ends. The CDR3 loop is CASSLKRLNTGELFF. The CDR3 DNA follows: TGTGCCAGCAGCTTAAAACGGCTGAACACCGGGGAGCTGTTTTTT.

This clone was counted only a few times. For the CDR3, the DNA is TGTGCCAGCAGCTTGAGGACAGGGGGCAATCAGCCCCAGCATTTT. It encodes CASSLRTGGNQPQHF. The V gene is TRBV5-6, the J gene TRBJ1-5; the match to TRBD1 covers 9 bases. The V gene end was trimmed by 1 base and the J gene end by 2 bases; junction bases not matched to a gene: 1. CDR1 is SGHDT and CDR2 is YYEEEE in the germline V gene. The CDR3 runs 15 residues. The whole variable domain, filled in from reference TRBV5-6 and TRBJ1-5, reads DAGVTQSPTHLIKTRGQQVTLRCSPKSGHDTVSWYQQALGQGPQFIFQYYEEEERQRGNFPDRFSGHQFPNYSSELNVNALLLGDSALYLCASSLRTGGNQPQHFGDGTRLSIL.

J is TRBJ2-7 and V is TRBV15; D is unclear. This CDR3 region has 15 residues. The V end was cut by 2 bases, the J end by 0 bases, with 11 bases between. Germline V gene sequence: CDR1 LNHNV, CDR2 YYDKDF (reference sequence). CDR3 sequence: CATSRKGPNSYEQYF. The CDR3 nucleotides are TGTGCCACCAGCAGAAAAGGACCGAACTCCTACGAGCAGTACTTC. The full variable domain, with the rest looked up from reference TRBV15 and TRBJ2-7, is DAMVIQNPRYQVTQFGKPVTLSCSQTLNHNVMYWYQQKSSQAPKLLFHYYDKDFNNEADTPDNFQSRRPNTSFCFLDIRSPGLGDTAMYLCATSRKGPNSYEQYFGPGTRLTVT.

This clone is a singleton in its sample. The chain employs TRBV2 and TRBJ1-4; D unresolved. V was shortened by 5 bases and J by 6 bases, with 10 bases between the two germline ends. Germline V gene sequence: CDR1 SNHLY, CDR2 FYNNEI. The CDR3 length is 13 residues. The CDR3 DNA follows: TGTGCCAGCAGTTTCCGAATGGATGAAAAACTGTTTTTT. The encoded protein is CASSFRMDEKLFF.

This chain links TRBV5-1 with TRBJ2-3; 10 bases align to TRBD1. The CDR3 is 15 residues long. From germline, CDR1 is SGHRS and CDR2 YFSETQ. V was pared by 8 bases and J by 3 bases, with 9 bases of the junction left unmatched. The CDR3 loop reads CASIAGTGVTDTQYF. Here the CDR3 DNA reads TGCGCCAGTATTGCCGGGACAGGGGTTACAGATACGCAGTATTTT.

The genes are TRBV19 and TRBJ1-1; 10 nucleotides match TRBD1. The CDR3 sequence is 16 residues long. The germline V gene encodes CDR1 LNHDA and CDR2 SQIVND (reference sequence). V gave up 3 bases and J gave up 1 base; unmatched junction bases: 5. The CDR3 DNA reads TGTGCCAGTAGTATCCGACAGGGGGCCGGGAACACTGAAGCTTTCTTT. Protein product: CASSIRQGAGNTEAFF.

The chain joins TRBV30 to TRBJ2-7; D may be TRBD2 (5 bases). The CDR3 runs to 15 residues. Trimming stripped 2 bases from V and 8 bases from J, with 22 bases between. Per germline, CDR1 GTSNPN and CDR2 SVGIG (reference sequence). The CDR3 loop reads CAWSILHSTGSKQYF. In DNA form, the CDR3 reads TGTGCCTGGAGTATACTTCACTCGACGGGGTCAAAGCAGTACTTC.